This TCR beta chain comes out of a study of T cells in localized non-small cell lung cancer. CDR1 and CDR2 from the germline V gene are SGHVS and FQNEAQ. V was shortened by 1 base and J by 9 bases, with 13 bases between the two germline ends. This CDR3 contains 14 residues. Assay: immunoSEQ multiplex PCR; the TCRdb copy retains only in-frame clones and omits some. The data contain tens of thousands of clones, 70% to 90% of them singletons. The rearrangement links TRBV7-8 to TRBJ2-1; TRBD1 might be the D (6 bases). This clonotype was obtained from a man aged 40 to 70 with stage I squamous cell lung carcinoma. The material sequenced was peripheral blood, taken before any cancer treatment. CDR3 region: CASSLGWTEREQFF. The CDR3 bases are TGTGCCAGCAGCTTAGGATGGACAGAGCGTGAGCAGTTCTTC.